Following are 27 T cell receptor beta chains from one sample sequenced in a study of blood T cell repertoires in COVID-19. Sequencing used immunoSEQ multiplex PCR; TCRdb keeps in-frame clones, though not all of them. The sample carries roughly 570,000 clones, 85% to 90% recorded once. Source material: peripheral blood. The receptor set was obtained from a woman between 45 and 60 years old with COVID-19, enrolled during active disease.

The rearrangement links TRBV6-5 to TRBJ1-1; 10 bases are a match to TRBD1. The CDR3 is 14 amino acids. J was trimmed by 5 bases and V by 5 bases; bases with no gene match: 5. Germline assignment: CDR1 MNHEY and CDR2 SVGAGI. The CDR3 reads CASSRDRGPTEAFF. The DNA of the CDR3 is TGTGCCAGCAGTAGGGACAGGGGCCCTACTGAAGCTTTCTTT.

DNA for the CDR3: TGTGCCAGCAATCGTGAGACAGAACTCAGCGAGCAGTACTTC. It encodes CASNRETELSEQYF. The V gene is TRBV2, the J gene TRBJ2-7, with D possibly matching TRBD1 (5 bases). The CDR3 contains 14 residues. The ends were cut back, 7 bases at V and 6 bases at J, with 19 bases in the middle. CDR1 SNHLY and CDR2 FYNNEI come from the germline V gene.

This clone was seen a few times. The J gene is TRBJ2-7, the V gene TRBV2; D not resolved. CDR1 SNHLY and CDR2 FYNNEI come from the germline V gene. The germline V and J ends were trimmed by 6 bases and 1 base, with 10 bases remaining between them. CDR3 length: 13 amino acids. The CDR3 nucleotides are TGTGCCAGCAGCGCAAACTGGTCCTACGAGCAGTACTTC. This translates into CASSANWSYEQYF.

The J gene is TRBJ1-5, the V gene TRBV5-1, with TRBD1 identical over 11 bases. This CDR3 region has 14 residues. The trim removed 3 bases at V and 5 bases at J, leaving 1 base unmatched. CDR1 is SGHRS and CDR2 is YFSETQ in the germline V gene. The CDR3 is CASSWTGGDQPQHF. In nucleotides, the CDR3 is TGCGCCAGCAGCTGGACAGGGGGCGATCAGCCCCAGCATTTT. The full variable domain, with the rest looked up from reference TRBV5-1 and TRBJ1-5, is KAGVTQTPRYLIKTRGQQVTLSCSPISGHRSVSWYQQTPGQGLQFLFEYFSETQRNKGNFPGRFSGRQFSNSRSEMNVSTLELGDSALYLCASSWTGGDQPQHFGDGTRLSIL.

V is TRBV10-3 and J is TRBJ2-3; 7 positions agree with TRBD2. V gave up 6 bases and J gave up 3 bases; unmatched junction bases: 15. The CDR3 covers 17 residues. Germline V gene sequence: CDR1 ENHRY, CDR2 SYGVKD. CDR3 bases: TGTGCCATCAGAAAACCTTTGGGGGGGGAAGGAACAGATACGCAGTATTTT. Its translation: CAIRKPLGGEGTDTQYF.

This clone was counted a single time. This chain's CDR3 is CASSYAVNTEAFF. The CDR3 bases are TGTGCCAGCAGTTACGCAGTGAACACTGAAGCTTTCTTT. The rearrangement links TRBV27 to TRBJ1-1; D is unclear. V was pared by 4 bases and J by 0 bases, with 6 bases between. The germline V gene encodes CDR1 MNHEY and CDR2 SMNVEV (reference sequence). The CDR3 contains 13 residues.

The chain combines TRBV7-2 with TRBJ2-3; a possible D gene is TRBD1 (6 bases). This CDR3 region has 15 residues. Trimming took 3 bases from V and 0 from J, leaving 10 bases between them. CDR1 SGHTA and CDR2 FQGNSA come from the germline V gene. CDR3 protein: CASSLGQTSTDTQYF. The CDR3 coding sequence is TGTGCCAGCAGCTTGGGACAAACTAGCACAGATACGCAGTATTTT.

The V gene is TRBV2, the J gene TRBJ1-5, with 7 nucleotides matching TRBD1. The CDR3 consists of 14 residues. Germline V lookup: CDR1 SNHLY, CDR2 FYNNEI. V gave up 3 bases and J gave up 4 bases; unmatched junction bases: 3. The CDR3 DNA reads as TGTGCCAGCAGTGACTCAGGGGGGAATCAGCCCCAGCATTTT. This codes for CASSDSGGNQPQHF. The whole variable domain, filled in from reference TRBV2 and TRBJ1-5, reads EPEVTQTPSHQVTQMGQEVILRCVPISNHLYFYWYRQILGQKVEFLVSFYNNEISEKSEIFDDQFSVERPDGSNFTLKIRSTKLEDSAMYFCASSDSGGNQPQHFGDGTRLSIL.

The sample holds one count of this clone. Here the CDR3 DNA reads TGTGCCTGGAGTGTAGACCCTCAAGGGGACAAGCAGTACTTC. Protein product: CAWSVDPQGDKQYF. The V call is TRBV30, the J call TRBJ2-7, with TRBD1 as a possible D gene (6 bases). CDR1 is GTSNPN and CDR2 is SVGIG in the germline V gene (reference sequence). This CDR3 is built from 14 residues. Trimming pared 0 bases from V and 8 bases from J, leaving 17 bases between.

The chain employs TRBV2 and TRBJ1-1; 8 nucleotides align to TRBD1. Germline-derived CDR1 and CDR2 are SNHLY and FYNNEI. The CDR3 loop spans 13 amino acids. V lost 7 bases and J lost 3; bases outside the gene matches: 4. CDR3 loop: CASTPDRDTEAFF. CDR3 coding DNA: TGTGCCAGCACCCCGGACAGGGACACTGAAGCTTTCTTT.

The V and J genes are TRBV5-4 and TRBJ1-2, with D tentatively TRBD1 (5 bases). Trimming removed 5 bases from V and 1 base from J, with 15 bases in between. Germline CDR1 is SGHNT and CDR2 is YYREEE (reference sequence). CDR3 length equals 15 residues. The CDR3 DNA sequence: TGTGCCAGCAGTCCCAAGACCGGGGGTAACTATGGCTACACCTTC. Encoded protein: CASSPKTGGNYGYTF. Combining the CDR3 with reference TRBV5-4 and TRBJ1-2 gives the whole variable domain ETGVTQSPTHLIKTRGQQVTLRCSSQSGHNTVSWYQQALGQGPQFIFQYYREEENGRGNFPPRFSGLQFPNYSSELNVNALELDDSALYLCASSPKTGGNYGYTFGSGTRLTVV.

The rearrangement links TRBV6-2 or TRBV6-3 to TRBJ2-3, with a tentative D call TRBD1 (8 bases). There are 15 residues in the CDR3. The germline V gene has CDR1 MNHEY and CDR2 SVGEGT. Trimming cost V 5 bases and J 1 base, with 13 bases left between them. CDR3 nucleotides: TGTGCCAGCAGTACCACAGGGGGGGGCACAGATACGCAGTATTTT. It is translated as CASSTTGGGTDTQYF.

This chain connects TRBV9 to TRBJ1-2; D call uncertain. Trimming cost V 0 bases and J 13 bases, with 19 bases left between them. Germline values: CDR1 SGDLS, CDR2 YYNGEE. The CDR3 has 14 residues. The CDR3 coding sequence is TGTGCCAGCAGCGTAGCGGAGTCAGGAGGGAAAGGCACCTTC. This codes for CASSVAESGGKGTF.

The chain joins TRBV9 to TRBJ2-2, with 14 nucleotides matching TRBD2. The germline V gene encodes CDR1 SGDLS and CDR2 YYNGEE. The V and J ends lost 4 bases and 3 bases, in that order; junction bases with no gene match: 5. The CDR3 is made up of 17 amino acids. CDR3 bases: TGTGCCAGCAGCCCGACTAGCGGGGGGGCCGACACCGGGGAGCTGTTTTTT. Protein sequence: CASSPTSGGADTGELFF.

This clone was seen once. This chain joins TRBV5-1 and TRBJ2-1, with a weak D call TRBD2 (6 bases). The CDR3 covers 13 residues. V shed 5 bases and J shed 5 bases, with 11 bases lying between them. CDR1 is SGHRS, CDR2 YFSETQ, per germline. DNA of the CDR3: TGCGCCAGCAGGATGACTAGGGACAATGAGCAGTTCTTC. This codes for CASRMTRDNEQFF.

This clone was seen once. The J gene is TRBJ1-3, the V gene TRBV19; D is uncertain. This CDR3 comprises 15 residues. Germline CDR1 LNHDA, CDR2 SQIVND (reference sequence). The V end was cut by 6 bases, the J end by 0 bases, with 12 bases between. The CDR3, as DNA: TGTGCCAGTAGCCCCGGACTGACCTCTGGAAACACCATATATTTT. Protein sequence: CASSPGLTSGNTIYF.

The rearrangement links TRBV6-5 to TRBJ1-2; 10 nucleotides align to TRBD1. This CDR3 has 16 amino acids. The V gene end was trimmed by 2 bases and the J gene end by 0 bases; junction bases not matched to a gene: 3. From germline, CDR1 is MNHEY and CDR2 SVGAGI. CDR3 nucleotide sequence: TGTGCCAGCAGTTACAGTGGACAGGGGGCTAACTATGGCTACACCTTC. Protein sequence: CASSYSGQGANYGYTF.

The table lists this clone with a count of one. V is TRBV19 and J is TRBJ1-5; D not resolved. The CDR3 length is 14 residues. V was pared by 5 bases and J by 3 bases, with 11 bases between. Germline V gene sequence: CDR1 LNHDA, CDR2 SQIVND (reference sequence). The CDR3 reads CASSLRHINQPQHF. CDR3 DNA sequence: TGTGCCAGTAGTTTGCGACATATCAATCAGCCCCAGCATTTT.

The V and J genes are TRBV18 and TRBJ2-7, with D unclear. CDR1 and CDR2 from the germline V gene are KGHSH and LQKENI. V lost 0 bases and J 4 bases, leaving 16 bases between the germline ends. This CDR3 comprises 16 residues. The CDR3 sequence is CASSPPRSNFEYEQYF. Written as DNA, the CDR3 is TGTGCCAGCTCACCACCGCGATCCAACTTCGAATACGAGCAGTACTTC.

This chain links TRBV5-1 with TRBJ1-3, with 8 bases fitting TRBD1. CDR3 length equals 17 residues. V lost 3 bases and J lost 0; bases outside the gene matches: 8. Germline V gene lookup returns CDR1 SGHRS and CDR2 YFSETQ. The CDR3 DNA sequence: TGCGCCAGCAGCTGGACAGGGATGGAGATCTCTGGAAACACCATATATTTT. Protein sequence: CASSWTGMEISGNTIYF.

The genes are TRBV3-1 (or the pseudogene TRBV3-2) and TRBJ1-1; D may be TRBD1 (5 bases). V was pared by 6 bases and J by 0 bases, with 14 bases between. The germline CDR1 and CDR2 sequences are LGHDT and YNNKEL (reference sequence). CDR3 length equals 15 residues. The CDR3 loop is CASSPLGAMNTEAFF. The CDR3 region has the DNA TGTGCCAGCAGTCCCCTAGGGGCCATGAACACTGAAGCTTTCTTT.

This clone showed up just once. J is TRBJ2-1 and V is TRBV2; 12 bases align to TRBD2. Germline-derived CDR1 and CDR2 are SNHLY and FYNNEI. Germline trimming cut 10 bases from V and 0 bases from J; bases unmatched to any gene: 22. The CDR3 has 21 amino acids. CDR3 bases: TGTGCCACGAGGGGAGGAGTAGGTGCTAGCGGGGGGGCGAGCTCCTACAATGAGCAGTTCTTC. Encoded protein: CATRGGVGASGGASSYNEQFF.

The CDR3, as DNA: TGTGCCAGCAGTAAGGACAGGGAGACTGAAGCTTTCTTT. Amino acids: CASSKDRETEAFF. The rearrangement joins TRBV11-2 to TRBJ1-1; 8 bases fit TRBD1. Losses at the gene ends were 6 bases for V and 5 bases for J; bases not matched to a gene: 5. CDR1 SGHAT and CDR2 FQNNGV come from the germline V gene. The CDR3 totals 13 residues. Complete variable domain (other parts from reference TRBV11-2 and TRBJ1-1): EAGVAQSPRYKIIEKRQSVAFWCNPISGHATLYWYQQILGQGPKLLIQFQNNGVVDDSQLPKDRFSAERLKGVDSTLKIQPAKLEDSAVYLCASSKDRETEAFFGQGTRLTVV.

CDR3 bases: TGTGCCTGGACGCGAACGGGGTATGAAGCTTTCTTT. Protein product: CAWTRTGYEAFF. The chain employs TRBV30 and TRBJ1-1; D not resolved. The CDR3 runs 12 residues. Germline V gene lookup returns CDR1 GTSNPN and CDR2 SVGIG (reference sequence). V lost 4 bases to trimming and J lost 7 bases, with 13 bases between them.

The rearrangement links TRBV12-3 or TRBV12-4 to TRBJ2-3; D unclear. CDR3 length: 13 amino acids. Trimming shortened V by 1 base and J by 6 bases, and 8 bases separated the two germline ends. CDR3 in amino acids: CASSLGASDTQYF. CDR3 in DNA: TGTGCCAGCAGTTTAGGAGCTTCTGATACGCAGTATTTT.

This clone was observed once. The same CDR3 can be traced to other DNA sequences in this sample. The CDR3 sequence is CSVSGGNTEAFF. CDR3 nucleotides: TGCAGCGTCTCAGGTGGGAACACTGAAGCTTTCTTT. The gene calls are TRBV29-1 and TRBJ1-1; no clear D. The CDR3 runs to 12 residues. Germline values: CDR1 SQVTM, CDR2 ANQGSEA. V lost 6 bases, J lost 1 base, and 9 bases lay in between.

This chain connects TRBV6-6 to TRBJ1-1; 7 bases fit TRBD1. The CDR3 spans 15 residues. CDR1 is MNHNY and CDR2 is SVGAGI in the germline V gene (reference sequence). Germline trimming cut 6 bases from V and 0 bases from J; bases unmatched to any gene: 7. In DNA, the CDR3 is TGTGCCAGCAGCTCAGGGGGTATCATGAACACTGAAGCTTTCTTT. It encodes CASSSGGIMNTEAFF.